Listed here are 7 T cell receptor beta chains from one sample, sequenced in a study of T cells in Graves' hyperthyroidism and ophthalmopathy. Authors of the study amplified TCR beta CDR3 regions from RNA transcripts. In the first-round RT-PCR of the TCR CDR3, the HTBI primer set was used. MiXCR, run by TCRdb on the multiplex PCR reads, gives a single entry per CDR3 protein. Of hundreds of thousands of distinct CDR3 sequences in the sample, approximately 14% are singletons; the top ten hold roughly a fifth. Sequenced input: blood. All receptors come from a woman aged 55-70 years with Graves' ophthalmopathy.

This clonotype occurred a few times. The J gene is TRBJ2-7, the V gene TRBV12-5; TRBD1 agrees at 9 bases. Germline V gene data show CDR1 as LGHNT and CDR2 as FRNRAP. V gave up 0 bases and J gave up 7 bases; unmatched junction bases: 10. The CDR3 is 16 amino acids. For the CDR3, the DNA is TGTGCTAGTGGTTTGGTACCCCGGGACAGGGTGGAGGAGCAGTACTTC. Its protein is CASGLVPRDRVEEQYF.

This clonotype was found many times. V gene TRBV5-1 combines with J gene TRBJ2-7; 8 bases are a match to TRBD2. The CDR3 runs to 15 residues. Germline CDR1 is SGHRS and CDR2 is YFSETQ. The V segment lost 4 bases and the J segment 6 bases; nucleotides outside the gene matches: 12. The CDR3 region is CASSPEGTRSGEQYF. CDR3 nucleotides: TGCGCCAGCAGCCCGGAGGGGACTAGATCTGGCGAGCAGTACTTC.

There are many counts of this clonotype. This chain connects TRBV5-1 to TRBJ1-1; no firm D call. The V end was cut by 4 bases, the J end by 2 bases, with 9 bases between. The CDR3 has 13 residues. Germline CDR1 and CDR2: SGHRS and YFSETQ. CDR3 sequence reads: CASSTDINTEAFF. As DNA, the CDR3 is TGCGCCAGCAGCACTGACATCAACACTGAAGCTTTCTTT. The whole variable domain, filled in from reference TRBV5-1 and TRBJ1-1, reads KAGVTQTPRYLIKTRGQQVTLSCSPISGHRSVSWYQQTPGQGLQFLFEYFSETQRNKGNFPGRFSGRQFSNSRSEMNVSTLELGDSALYLCASSTDINTEAFFGQGTRLTVV.

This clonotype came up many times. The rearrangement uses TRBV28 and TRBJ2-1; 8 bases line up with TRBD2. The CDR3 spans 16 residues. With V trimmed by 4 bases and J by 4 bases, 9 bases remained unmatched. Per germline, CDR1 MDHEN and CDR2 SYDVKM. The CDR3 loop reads CASSSSGSEDYNEQFF. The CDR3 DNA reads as TGTGCCAGCAGTTCGAGCGGGAGCGAGGATTACAATGAGCAGTTCTTC.

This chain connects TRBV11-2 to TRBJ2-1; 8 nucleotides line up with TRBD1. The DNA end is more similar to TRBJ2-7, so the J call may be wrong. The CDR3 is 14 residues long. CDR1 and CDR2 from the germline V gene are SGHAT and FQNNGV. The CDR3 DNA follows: TGTGCCAGCAGCTGGAGACAGGGGAGCTATGAGCAGTACTTC. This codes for CASSWRQGSYEQYF.

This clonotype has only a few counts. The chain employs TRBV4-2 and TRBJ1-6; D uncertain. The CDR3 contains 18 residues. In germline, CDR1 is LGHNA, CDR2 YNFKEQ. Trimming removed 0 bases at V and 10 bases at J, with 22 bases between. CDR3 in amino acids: CASSQDPPGLLRTSPLHF. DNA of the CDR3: TGTGCCAGCAGCCAAGATCCCCCGGGTCTTCTTAGGACCTCACCCCTCCACTTT.

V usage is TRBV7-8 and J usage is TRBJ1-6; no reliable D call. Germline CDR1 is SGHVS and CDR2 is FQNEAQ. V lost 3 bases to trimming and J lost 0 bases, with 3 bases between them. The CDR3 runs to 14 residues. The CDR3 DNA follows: TGTGCCAGCAGCTTGAGCTCCTATAATTCACCCCTCCACTTT. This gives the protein CASSLSSYNSPLHF.